The TCR beta chain described here comes from a study of CD4 T cell repertoires in COVID-19. Generated by immunoSEQ multiplex PCR, the TCRdb table keeps only in-frame clones and is missing some. This sample has fewer than 100,000 clones, with around 82% found just once. V lost 3 bases and J lost 5; bases outside the gene matches: 9. The CDR3 runs 16 residues. Per germline, CDR1 LNHDA and CDR2 SQIVND (reference sequence). This receptor was identified in a human donor who had COVID-19. Sequences were derived from CD4+ T cells from peripheral blood, sampled after recovery from COVID-19. V gene TRBV19 combines with J gene TRBJ2-3, with 9 bases identical to TRBD2. The chain's CDR3 is CASSIIAGGRGDTQYF. CDR3 coding DNA: TGTGCCAGTAGTATTATTGCGGGAGGGCGAGGAGATACGCAGTATTTT.